The sequence of this T cell receptor beta chain was determined in a study of shared clonotypes between healthy human individuals. For the study at large: A couple of women and a few men aged 18 to 49 served as donors.

Methods used by the authors: ImmunoSEQ output lacked quality scores and full-length reads, limiting matched filtering. Assay used: immunoSEQ multiplex PCR; TCRdb lists only in-frame clones, some missing. The V and J calls and clone size come from that table; D and trimming were worked out from the DNA. The sample yields 1.6 million or so clones, more than 95% seen once. Of note for this clone: Its antigen is undetermined.

Whole-study findings and limits: The low donor count limited represented genetic and exposure-history diversity. Collection of samples was limited to blood; tissue repertoires likely differ.

CDR1 and CDR2 from the germline V gene are SGHVS and FNYEAQ. The CDR3 extends over 13 amino acids. V was pared by 8 bases and J by 0 bases, with 11 bases between. The chain links TRBV7-6 to TRBJ2-7, with a possible D match to TRBD2 (6 bases). Sequenced: naive CD4+ T cells sorted from blood. Subset meaning: CD45RA+ positively selected. This TCR derives from a man aged 30-40 years in good health. Written as DNA, the CDR3 is TGTGCCAGCGGGGGGTCCGACTCCTACGAGCAGTACTTC. This translates into CASGGSDSYEQYF.